The clone carrying this T cell receptor beta chain was observed once. The V and J ends lost 2 bases and 1 base respectively, with 14 bases between them. The CDR3 length is 16 residues. Germline V gene sequence: CDR1 SNHLY, CDR2 FYNNEI. The entry originates in a study of blood T cell repertoires in COVID-19. About the research overall: Acute-phase and convalescent COVID-19 samples originated in the United States, Italy and Spain. Nucleic acid was either cDNA or gDNA, and it came from T cells, B-cell-depleted T cells, or PBMCs.

Assay: immunoSEQ multiplex PCR; the TCRdb copy retains only in-frame clones and omits some. The sample holds about 180,000 clones, about 80% seen once. The source material was peripheral blood. The rearrangement joins TRBV2 to TRBJ1-1; D call uncertain. The clonotype was recovered from a human donor in a cohort sampled during active COVID-19. CDR3 DNA sequence: TGTGCCAGCAGTGAACCCCGATCGTGGCAGAACACTGAAGCTTTCTTT. This gives the protein CASSEPRSWQNTEAFF.